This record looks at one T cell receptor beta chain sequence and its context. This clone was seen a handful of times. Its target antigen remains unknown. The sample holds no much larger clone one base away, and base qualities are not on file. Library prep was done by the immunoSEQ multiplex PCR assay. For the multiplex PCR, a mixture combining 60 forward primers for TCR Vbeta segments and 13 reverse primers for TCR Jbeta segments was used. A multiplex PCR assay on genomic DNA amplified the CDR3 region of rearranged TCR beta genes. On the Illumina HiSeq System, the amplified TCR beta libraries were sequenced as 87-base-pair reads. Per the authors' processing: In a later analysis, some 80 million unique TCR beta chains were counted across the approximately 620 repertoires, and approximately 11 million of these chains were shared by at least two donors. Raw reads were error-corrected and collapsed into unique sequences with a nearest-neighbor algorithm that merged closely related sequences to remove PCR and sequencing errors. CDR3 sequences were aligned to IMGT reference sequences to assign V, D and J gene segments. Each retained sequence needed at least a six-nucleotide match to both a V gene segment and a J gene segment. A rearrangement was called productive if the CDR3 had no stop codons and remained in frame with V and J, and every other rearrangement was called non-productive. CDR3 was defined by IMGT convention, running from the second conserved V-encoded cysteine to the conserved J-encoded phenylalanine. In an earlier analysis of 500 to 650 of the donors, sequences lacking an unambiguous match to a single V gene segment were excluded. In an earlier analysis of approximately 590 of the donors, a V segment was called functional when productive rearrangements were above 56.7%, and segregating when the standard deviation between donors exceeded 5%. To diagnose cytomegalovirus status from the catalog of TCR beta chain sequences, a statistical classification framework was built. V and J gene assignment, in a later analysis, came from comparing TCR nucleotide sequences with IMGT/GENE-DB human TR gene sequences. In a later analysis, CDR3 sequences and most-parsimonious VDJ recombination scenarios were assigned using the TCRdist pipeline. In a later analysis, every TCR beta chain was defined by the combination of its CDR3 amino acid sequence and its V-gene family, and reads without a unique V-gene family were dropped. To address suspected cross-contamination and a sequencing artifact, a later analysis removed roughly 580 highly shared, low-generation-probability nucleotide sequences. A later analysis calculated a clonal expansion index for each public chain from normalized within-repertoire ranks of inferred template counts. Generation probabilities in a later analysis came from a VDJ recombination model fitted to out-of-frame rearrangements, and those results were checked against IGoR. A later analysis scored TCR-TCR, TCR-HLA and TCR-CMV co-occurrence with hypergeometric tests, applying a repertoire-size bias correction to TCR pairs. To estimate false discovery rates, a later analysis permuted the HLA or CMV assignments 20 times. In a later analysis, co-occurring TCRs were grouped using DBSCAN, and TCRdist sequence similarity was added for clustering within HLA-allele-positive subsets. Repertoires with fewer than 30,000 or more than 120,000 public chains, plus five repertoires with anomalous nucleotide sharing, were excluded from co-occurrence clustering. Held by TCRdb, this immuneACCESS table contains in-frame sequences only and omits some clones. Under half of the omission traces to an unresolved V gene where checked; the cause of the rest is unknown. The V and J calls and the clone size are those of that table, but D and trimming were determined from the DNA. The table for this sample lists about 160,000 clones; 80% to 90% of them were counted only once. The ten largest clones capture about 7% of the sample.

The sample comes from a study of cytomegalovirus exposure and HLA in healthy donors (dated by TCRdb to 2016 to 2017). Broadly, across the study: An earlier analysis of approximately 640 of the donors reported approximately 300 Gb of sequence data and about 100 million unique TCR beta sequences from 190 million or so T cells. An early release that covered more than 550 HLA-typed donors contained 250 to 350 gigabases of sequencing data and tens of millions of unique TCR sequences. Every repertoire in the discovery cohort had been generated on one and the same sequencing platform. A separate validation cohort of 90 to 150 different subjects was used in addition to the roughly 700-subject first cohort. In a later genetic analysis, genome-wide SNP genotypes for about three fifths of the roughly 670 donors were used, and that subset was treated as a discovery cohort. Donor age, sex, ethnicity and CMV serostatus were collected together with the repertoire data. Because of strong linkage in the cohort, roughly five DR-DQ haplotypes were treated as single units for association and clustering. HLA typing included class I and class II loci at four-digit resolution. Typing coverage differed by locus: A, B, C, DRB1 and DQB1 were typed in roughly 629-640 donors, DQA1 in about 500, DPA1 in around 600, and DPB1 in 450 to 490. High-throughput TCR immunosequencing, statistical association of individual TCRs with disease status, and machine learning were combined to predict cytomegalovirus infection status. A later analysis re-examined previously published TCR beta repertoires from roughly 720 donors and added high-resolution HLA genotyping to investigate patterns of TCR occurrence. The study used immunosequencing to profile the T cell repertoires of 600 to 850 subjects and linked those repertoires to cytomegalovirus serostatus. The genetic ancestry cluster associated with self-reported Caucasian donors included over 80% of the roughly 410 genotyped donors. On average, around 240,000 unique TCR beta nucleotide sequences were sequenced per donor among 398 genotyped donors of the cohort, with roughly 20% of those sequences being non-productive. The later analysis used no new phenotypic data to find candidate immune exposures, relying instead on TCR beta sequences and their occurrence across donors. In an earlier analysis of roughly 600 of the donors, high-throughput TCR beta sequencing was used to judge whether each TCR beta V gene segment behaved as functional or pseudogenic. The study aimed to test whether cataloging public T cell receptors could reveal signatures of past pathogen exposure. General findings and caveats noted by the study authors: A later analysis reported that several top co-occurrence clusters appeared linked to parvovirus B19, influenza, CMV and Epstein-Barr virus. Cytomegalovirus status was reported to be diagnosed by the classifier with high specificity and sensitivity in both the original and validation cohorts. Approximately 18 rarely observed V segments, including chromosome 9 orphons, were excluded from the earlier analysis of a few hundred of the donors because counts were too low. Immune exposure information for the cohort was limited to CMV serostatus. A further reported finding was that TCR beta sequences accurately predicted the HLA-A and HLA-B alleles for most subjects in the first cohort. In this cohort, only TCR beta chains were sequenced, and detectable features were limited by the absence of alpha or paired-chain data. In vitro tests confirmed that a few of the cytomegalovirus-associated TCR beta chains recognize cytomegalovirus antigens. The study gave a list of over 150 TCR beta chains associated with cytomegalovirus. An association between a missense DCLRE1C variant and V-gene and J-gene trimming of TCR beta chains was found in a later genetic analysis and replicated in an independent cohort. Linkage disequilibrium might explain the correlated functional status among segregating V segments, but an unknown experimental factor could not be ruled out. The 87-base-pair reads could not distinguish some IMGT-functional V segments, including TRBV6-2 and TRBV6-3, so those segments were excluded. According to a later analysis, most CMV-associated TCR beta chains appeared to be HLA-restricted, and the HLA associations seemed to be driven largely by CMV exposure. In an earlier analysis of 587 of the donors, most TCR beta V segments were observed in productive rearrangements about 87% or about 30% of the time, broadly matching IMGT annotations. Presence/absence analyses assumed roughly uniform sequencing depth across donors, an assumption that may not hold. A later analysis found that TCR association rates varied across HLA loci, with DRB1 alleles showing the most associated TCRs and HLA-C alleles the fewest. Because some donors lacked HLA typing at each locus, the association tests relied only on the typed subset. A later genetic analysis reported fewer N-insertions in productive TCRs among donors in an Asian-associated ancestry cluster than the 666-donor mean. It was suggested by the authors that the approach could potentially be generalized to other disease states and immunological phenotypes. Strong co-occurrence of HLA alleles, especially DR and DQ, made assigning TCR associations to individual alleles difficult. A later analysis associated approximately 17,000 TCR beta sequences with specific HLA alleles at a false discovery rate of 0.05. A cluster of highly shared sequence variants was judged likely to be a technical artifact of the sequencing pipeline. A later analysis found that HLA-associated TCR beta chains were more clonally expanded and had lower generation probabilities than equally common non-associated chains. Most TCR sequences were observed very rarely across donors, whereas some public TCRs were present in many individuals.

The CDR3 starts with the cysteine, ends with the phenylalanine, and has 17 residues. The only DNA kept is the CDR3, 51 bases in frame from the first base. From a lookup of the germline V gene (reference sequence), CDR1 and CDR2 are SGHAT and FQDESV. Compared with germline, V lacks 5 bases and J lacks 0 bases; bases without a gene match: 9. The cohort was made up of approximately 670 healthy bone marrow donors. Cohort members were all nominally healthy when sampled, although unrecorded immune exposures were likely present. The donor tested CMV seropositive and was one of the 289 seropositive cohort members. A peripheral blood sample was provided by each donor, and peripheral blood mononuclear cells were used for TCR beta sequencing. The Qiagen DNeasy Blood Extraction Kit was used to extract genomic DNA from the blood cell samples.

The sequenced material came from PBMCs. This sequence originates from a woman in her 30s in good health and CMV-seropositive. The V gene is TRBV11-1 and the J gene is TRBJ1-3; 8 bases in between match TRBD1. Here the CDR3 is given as CASSRAGGVPSGNTIYF. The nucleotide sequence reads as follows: TGTGCCAGCAGCCGGGCAGGGGGCGTACCCTCTGGAAACACCATATATTTT.